The clone carrying this T cell receptor beta chain was counted only a few times. This sample is part of a study of T cells in Graves' hyperthyroidism and ophthalmopathy. Using RNA transcripts as the source, TCR beta CDR3 regions were amplified. When the TCR CDR3 underwent first-round RT-PCR, the HTBI primer set was used. Using its own MiXCR run on the multiplex PCR reads, TCRdb lists one record per CDR3 protein. The sample contains 600,000 to 650,000 distinct CDR3 sequences, under 20% of which appear only once. CDR3 length: 16 residues. Trimming removed 0 bases from V and 5 bases from J, with 13 bases in between. Looked up from germline, CDR1 is LGHNA and CDR2 is YNFKEQ.

The sequenced material came from blood. The clonotype originates from a woman between 25 and 40 years old with Graves' hyperthyroidism. The chain joins TRBV4-2 to TRBJ2-2, with D possibly matching TRBD2 (5 bases). The CDR3 protein is CASSQDRAARTGELFF. CDR3 DNA sequence: TGTGCCAGCAGCCAAGATCGAGCGGCTCGGACCGGGGAGCTGTTTTTT.